The clone carrying this T cell receptor beta chain was counted once. This sample is drawn from a study of control samples from healthy donors and cancer patients. TCRdb keeps only in-frame clones here, not all; method: immunoSEQ multiplex PCR. Of approximately 120,000 clones in the sample, about nine tenths are singletons; the top ten hold more than 3.5%. The CDR3 sequence is 15 residues long. The germline V gene has CDR1 MNHEY and CDR2 SMNVEV (reference sequence). The ends lost 2 bases at V and 5 bases at J; junction bases unmatched: 4. Material: blood. This TCR derives from a human donor in good health. The donor label of this sample is uncertain. V gene TRBV27 combines with J gene TRBJ2-3; the match to TRBD1 covers 10 bases. As DNA, the CDR3 is TGTGCCAGCAGTTTACCCGGACAGGGGGTAGATACGCAGTATTTT. It specifies CASSLPGQGVDTQYF.